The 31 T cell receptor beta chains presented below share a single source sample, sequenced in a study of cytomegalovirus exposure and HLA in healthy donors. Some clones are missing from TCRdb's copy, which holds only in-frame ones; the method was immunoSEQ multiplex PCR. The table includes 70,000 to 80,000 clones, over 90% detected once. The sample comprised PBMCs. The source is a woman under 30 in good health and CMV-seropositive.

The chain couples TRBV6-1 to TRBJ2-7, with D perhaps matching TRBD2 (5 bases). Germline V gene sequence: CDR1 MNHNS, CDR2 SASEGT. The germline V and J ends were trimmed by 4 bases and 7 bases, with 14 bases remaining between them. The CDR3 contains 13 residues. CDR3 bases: TGTGCCAGCAGTGGAGCTACGCGAGGGGAGCAGTACTTC. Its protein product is CASSGATRGEQYF.

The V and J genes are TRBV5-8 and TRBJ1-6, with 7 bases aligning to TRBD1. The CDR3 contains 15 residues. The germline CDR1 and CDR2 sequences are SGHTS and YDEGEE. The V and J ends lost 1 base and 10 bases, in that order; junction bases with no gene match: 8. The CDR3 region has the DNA TGTGCCAGCAGCTTGCTTGGACAGGTTCAGTCACCCCTCCACTTT. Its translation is CASSLLGQVQSPLHF.

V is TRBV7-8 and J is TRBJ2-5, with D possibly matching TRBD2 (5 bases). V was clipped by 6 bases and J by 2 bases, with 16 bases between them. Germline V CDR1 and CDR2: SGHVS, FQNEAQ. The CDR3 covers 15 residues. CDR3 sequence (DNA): TGTGCCAGCAGTCTCGCCCGGTCGGGGCAAGAGACCCAGTACTTC. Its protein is CASSLARSGQETQYF.

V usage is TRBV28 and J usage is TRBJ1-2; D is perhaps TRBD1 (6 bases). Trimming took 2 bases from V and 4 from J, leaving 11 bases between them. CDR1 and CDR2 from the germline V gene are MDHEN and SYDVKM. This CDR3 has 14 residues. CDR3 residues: CASSLTGFGYGYTF. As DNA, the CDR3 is TGTGCCAGCAGTTTAACAGGGTTCGGCTATGGCTACACCTTC.

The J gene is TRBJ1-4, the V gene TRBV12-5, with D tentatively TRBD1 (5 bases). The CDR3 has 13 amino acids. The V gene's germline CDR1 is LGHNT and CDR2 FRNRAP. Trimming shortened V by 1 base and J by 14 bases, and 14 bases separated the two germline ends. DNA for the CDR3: TGTGCTAGTGGTTTGGACGGCCAGGGTACGCTGTTTTTT. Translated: CASGLDGQGTLFF.

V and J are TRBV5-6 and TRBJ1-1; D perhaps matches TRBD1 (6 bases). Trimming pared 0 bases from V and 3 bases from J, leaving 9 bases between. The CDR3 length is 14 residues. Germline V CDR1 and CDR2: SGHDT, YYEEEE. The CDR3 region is CASSLGAGDTEAFF. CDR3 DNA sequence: TGTGCCAGCAGCTTGGGGGCAGGGGACACTGAAGCTTTCTTT.

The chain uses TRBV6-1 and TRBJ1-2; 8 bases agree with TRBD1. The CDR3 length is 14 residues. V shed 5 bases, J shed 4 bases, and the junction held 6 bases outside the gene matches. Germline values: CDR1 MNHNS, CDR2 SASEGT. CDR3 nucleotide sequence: TGTGCCAGCAGTTCCGACAGGGGAGTCTATGGCTACACCTTC. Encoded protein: CASSSDRGVYGYTF.

The CDR3 protein is CASSIPGGGYTF. Here the CDR3 DNA reads TGTGCCAGCAGCATTCCAGGGGGTGGCTACACCTTC. This sequence joins TRBV7-9 and TRBJ1-2, with 7 positions matching TRBD1. The V gene end was trimmed by 5 bases and the J gene end by 7 bases; junction bases not matched to a gene: 4. Germline CDR1 SEHNR, CDR2 FQNEAQ (reference sequence). The CDR3 runs to 12 residues.

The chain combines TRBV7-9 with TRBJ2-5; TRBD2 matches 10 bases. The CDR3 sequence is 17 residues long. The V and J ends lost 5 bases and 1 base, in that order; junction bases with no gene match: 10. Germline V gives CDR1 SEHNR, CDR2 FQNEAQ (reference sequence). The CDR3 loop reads CASSPSGGSGSQETQYF. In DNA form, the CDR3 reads TGTGCCAGCAGCCCTAGCGGGGGTAGCGGGTCCCAAGAGACCCAGTACTTC.

The CDR3 sequence: CASSPSVANTEAFF. The CDR3, as DNA: TGTGCCAGCAGTCCTTCGGTAGCGAACACTGAAGCTTTCTTT. The rearrangement joins TRBV27 to TRBJ1-1; D ambiguous. Germline V gene data show CDR1 as MNHEY and CDR2 as SMNVEV (reference sequence). The CDR3 has 14 residues. The germline V and J ends were trimmed by 5 bases and 1 base, with 11 bases remaining between them.

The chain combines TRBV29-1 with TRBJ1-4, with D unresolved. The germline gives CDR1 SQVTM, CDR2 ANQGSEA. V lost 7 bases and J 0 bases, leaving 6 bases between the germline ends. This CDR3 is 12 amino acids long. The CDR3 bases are TGCAGCGGGGCTGCAACTAATGAAAAACTGTTTTTT. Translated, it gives CSGAATNEKLFF.

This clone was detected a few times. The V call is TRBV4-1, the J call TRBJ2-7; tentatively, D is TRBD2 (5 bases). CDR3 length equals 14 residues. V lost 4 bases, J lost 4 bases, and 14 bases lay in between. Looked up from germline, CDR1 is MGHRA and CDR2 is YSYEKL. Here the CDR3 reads CASSLTAGEYEQYF. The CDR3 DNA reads TGCGCCAGCAGCCTAACGGCGGGCGAATACGAGCAGTACTTC.

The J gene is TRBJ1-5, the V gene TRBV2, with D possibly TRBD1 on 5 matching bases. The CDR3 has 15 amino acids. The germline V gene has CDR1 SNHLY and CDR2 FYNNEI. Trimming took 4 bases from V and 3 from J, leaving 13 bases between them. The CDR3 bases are TGTGCCAGCAGTGCAACCCGACAGCCCAATCAGCCCCAGCATTTT. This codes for CASSATRQPNQPQHF.

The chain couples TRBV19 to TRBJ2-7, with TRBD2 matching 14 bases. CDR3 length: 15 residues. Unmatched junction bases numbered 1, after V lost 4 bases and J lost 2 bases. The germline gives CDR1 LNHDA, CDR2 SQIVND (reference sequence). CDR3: CASSKGLAGAYEQYF. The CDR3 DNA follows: TGTGCCAGTAGTAAGGGACTAGCGGGAGCCTACGAGCAGTACTTC.

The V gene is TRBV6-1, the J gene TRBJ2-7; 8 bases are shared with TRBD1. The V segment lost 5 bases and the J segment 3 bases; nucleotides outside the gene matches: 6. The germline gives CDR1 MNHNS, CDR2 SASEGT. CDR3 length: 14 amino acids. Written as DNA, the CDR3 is TGTGCCAGCAGTCATAGGACAGGGCGCTACGAGCAGTACTTC. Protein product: CASSHRTGRYEQYF.

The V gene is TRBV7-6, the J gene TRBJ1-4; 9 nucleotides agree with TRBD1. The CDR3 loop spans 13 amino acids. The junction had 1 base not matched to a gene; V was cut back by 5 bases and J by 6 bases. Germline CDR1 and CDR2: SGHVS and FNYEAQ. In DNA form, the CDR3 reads TGTGCCAGCAGCCGGGACAGGGATGAAAAACTGTTTTTT. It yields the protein CASSRDRDEKLFF.

The CDR3 is CASQLTGFGGELFF. CDR3 nucleotides: TGTGCCAGCCAACTAACAGGGTTCGGCGGGGAGCTGTTTTTT. The rearrangement joins TRBV5-6 to TRBJ2-2, with TRBD1 as a possible D gene (6 bases). Deletions cut 7 bases from V and 7 bases from J, with 17 bases between. The CDR3 covers 14 residues. CDR1 is SGHDT, CDR2 YYEEEE, per germline.

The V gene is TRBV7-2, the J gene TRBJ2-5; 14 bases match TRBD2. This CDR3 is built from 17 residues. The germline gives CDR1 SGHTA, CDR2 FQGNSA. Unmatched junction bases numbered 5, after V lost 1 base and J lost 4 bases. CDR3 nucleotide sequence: TGTGCCAGCAGCTTAGGACTAGCGGGAGGGCCGGGAGAGACCCAGTACTTC. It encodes CASSLGLAGGPGETQYF.

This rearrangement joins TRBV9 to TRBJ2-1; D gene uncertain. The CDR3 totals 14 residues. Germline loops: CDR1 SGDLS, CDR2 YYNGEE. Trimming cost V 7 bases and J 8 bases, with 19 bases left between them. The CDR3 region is CASGQPNRPDEQFF. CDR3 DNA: TGTGCCAGCGGGCAACCGAACCGACCCGATGAGCAGTTCTTC.

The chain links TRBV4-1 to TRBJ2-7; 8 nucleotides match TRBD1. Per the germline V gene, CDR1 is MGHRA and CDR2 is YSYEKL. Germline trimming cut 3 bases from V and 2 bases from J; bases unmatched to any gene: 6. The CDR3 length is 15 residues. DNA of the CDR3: TGCGCCAGCAGCCAGGCCGGGACAGGAACCTACGAGCAGTACTTC. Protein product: CASSQAGTGTYEQYF.

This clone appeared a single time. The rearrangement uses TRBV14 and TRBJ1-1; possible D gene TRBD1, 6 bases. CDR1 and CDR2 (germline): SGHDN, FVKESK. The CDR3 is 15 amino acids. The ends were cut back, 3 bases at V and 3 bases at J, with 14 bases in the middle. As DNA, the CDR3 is TGTGCCAGCAGCCACTTGCAGGGGACGGACACTGAAGCTTTCTTT. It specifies CASSHLQGTDTEAFF.

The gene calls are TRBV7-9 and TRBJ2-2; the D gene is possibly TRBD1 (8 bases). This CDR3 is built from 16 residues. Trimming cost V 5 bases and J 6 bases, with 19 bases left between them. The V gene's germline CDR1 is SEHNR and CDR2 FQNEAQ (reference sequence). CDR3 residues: CASSRGQGLRSGELFF. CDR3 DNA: TGTGCCAGCAGCCGCGGACAGGGACTAAGGTCCGGGGAGCTGTTTTTT.

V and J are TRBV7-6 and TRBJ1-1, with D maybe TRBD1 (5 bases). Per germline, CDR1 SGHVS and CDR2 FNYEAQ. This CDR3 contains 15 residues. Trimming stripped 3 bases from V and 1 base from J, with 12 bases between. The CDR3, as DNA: TGTGCCAGCAGCTTTTGGGACGGGGGGAACACTGAAGCTTTCTTT. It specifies CASSFWDGGNTEAFF.

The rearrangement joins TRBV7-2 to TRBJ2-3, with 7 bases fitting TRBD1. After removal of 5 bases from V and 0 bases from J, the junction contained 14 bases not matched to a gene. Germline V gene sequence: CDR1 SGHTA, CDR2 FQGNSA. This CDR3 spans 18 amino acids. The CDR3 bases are TGTGCCAGCAGCATTACAGGGGCCGGGCTCCTTAGCACAGATACGCAGTATTTT. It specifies CASSITGAGLLSTDTQYF.

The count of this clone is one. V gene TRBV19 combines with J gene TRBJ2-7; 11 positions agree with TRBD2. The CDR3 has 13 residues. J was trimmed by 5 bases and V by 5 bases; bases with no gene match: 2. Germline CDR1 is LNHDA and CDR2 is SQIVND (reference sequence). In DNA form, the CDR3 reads TGTGCCAGTAGTCTGGGACTAGCGGACGAGCAGTACTTC. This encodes CASSLGLADEQYF.

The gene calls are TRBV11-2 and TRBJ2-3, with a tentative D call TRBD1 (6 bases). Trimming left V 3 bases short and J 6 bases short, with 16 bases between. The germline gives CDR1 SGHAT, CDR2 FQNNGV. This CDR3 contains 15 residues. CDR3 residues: CASSFQTQGLDTQYF. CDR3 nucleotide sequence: TGTGCCAGCAGCTTTCAGACACAGGGTTTGGATACGCAGTATTTT.

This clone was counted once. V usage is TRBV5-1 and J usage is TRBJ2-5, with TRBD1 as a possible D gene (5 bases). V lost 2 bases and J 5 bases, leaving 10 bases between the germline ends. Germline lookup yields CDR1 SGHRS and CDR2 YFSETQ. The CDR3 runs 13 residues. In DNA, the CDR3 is TGCGCCAGCAGCTTTGGGGCAGGGGAGACCCAGTACTTC. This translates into CASSFGAGETQYF. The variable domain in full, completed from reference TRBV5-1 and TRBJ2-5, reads KAGVTQTPRYLIKTRGQQVTLSCSPISGHRSVSWYQQTPGQGLQFLFEYFSETQRNKGNFPGRFSGRQFSNSRSEMNVSTLELGDSALYLCASSFGAGETQYFGPGTRLLVL.

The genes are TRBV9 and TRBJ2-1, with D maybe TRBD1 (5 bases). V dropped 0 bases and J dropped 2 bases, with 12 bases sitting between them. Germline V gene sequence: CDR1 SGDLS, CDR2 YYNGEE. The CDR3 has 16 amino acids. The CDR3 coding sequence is TGTGCCAGCAGCGTAGAGCGTGTAGGGGCCTACAATGAGCAGTTCTTC. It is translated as CASSVERVGAYNEQFF.

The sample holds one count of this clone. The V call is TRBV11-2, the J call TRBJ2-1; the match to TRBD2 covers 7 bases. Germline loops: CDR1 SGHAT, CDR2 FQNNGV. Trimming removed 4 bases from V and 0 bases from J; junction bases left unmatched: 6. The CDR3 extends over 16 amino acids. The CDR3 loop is CASSSLGTTSYNEQFF. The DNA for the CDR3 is TGTGCCAGCAGCTCGCTGGGGACTACCTCCTACAATGAGCAGTTCTTC.

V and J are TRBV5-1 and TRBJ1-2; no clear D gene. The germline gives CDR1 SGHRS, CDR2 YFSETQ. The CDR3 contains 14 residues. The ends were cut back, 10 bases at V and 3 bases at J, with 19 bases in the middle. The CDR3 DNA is TGCGCCTCCCGACCTCGGGTTTGGGACTATGGCTACACCTTC. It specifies CASRPRVWDYGYTF. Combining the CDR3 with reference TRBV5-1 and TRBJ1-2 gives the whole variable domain KAGVTQTPRYLIKTRGQQVTLSCSPISGHRSVSWYQQTPGQGLQFLFEYFSETQRNKGNFPGRFSGRQFSNSRSEMNVSTLELGDSALYLCASRPRVWDYGYTFGSGTRLTVV.

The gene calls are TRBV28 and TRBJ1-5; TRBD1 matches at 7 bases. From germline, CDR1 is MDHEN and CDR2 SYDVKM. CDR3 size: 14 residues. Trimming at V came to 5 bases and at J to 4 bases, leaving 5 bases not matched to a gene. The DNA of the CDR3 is TGTGCCAGCAGTCGACAGGGTTCTAATCAGCCCCAGCATTTT. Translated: CASSRQGSNQPQHF.